This entry lists 32 T cell receptor beta chains sequenced from one sample in a study of cytomegalovirus exposure and HLA in healthy donors. The table came from immunoSEQ multiplex PCR; TCRdb's copy has only in-frame clones and leaves some out. This repertoire shows tens of thousands of clones, more than 70% found once; its top ten account for around 10%. Sequencing was carried out using PBMCs. These receptors came from a woman between 18 and 29 years old in good health and CMV-seropositive.

This clone has only a few counts. The chain uses TRBV2 and TRBJ2-7; unclear D gene. This CDR3 contains 13 residues. The germline V and J ends were trimmed by 4 bases and 3 bases, with 10 bases remaining between them. Germline-derived CDR1 and CDR2 are SNHLY and FYNNEI. In DNA form, the CDR3 reads TGTGCCAGCAGTGTCGAACAGTTCTACGAGCAGTACTTC. It encodes CASSVEQFYEQYF.

The chain employs TRBV14 and TRBJ2-4, with D maybe TRBD2 (6 bases). The CDR3 is made up of 16 amino acids. V lost 5 bases, J lost 1 base, and 15 bases lay in between. The germline gives CDR1 SGHDN, CDR2 FVKESK. The CDR3 is CASSNINGGAKNIQYF. Written as DNA, the CDR3 is TGTGCCAGCAGCAACATCAATGGGGGGGCCAAAAACATTCAGTACTTC.

This chain connects TRBV10-3 to TRBJ1-5; a weak D match, TRBD1 (5 bases). The CDR3 totals 14 residues. V lost 4 bases and J lost 4, with 11 bases in between. Germline V gene lookup returns CDR1 ENHRY and CDR2 SYGVKD. The CDR3 nucleotides read TGTGCCATCAGTGTCTCCGGGGGGAATCAGCCCCAGCATTTT. Translated: CAISVSGGNQPQHF.

V is TRBV2 and J is TRBJ2-5; the D gene is possibly TRBD2 (6 bases). Trimming left V 4 bases short and J 5 bases short, with 11 bases between. The CDR3 sequence is 13 residues long. Germline V gives CDR1 SNHLY, CDR2 FYNNEI. The CDR3 loop reads CASSARGRETQYF. CDR3 nucleotide sequence: TGTGCCAGCAGTGCGCGGGGCAGGGAGACCCAGTACTTC.

CDR3 amino acids: CASSYSREYEAFF. CDR3 nucleotides: TGTGCCAGCAGTTACTCGAGGGAGTATGAAGCTTTCTTT. The chain employs TRBV6-5 and TRBJ1-1; D is undetermined. The V gene lost 0 bases and the J gene lost 7 bases, with 9 bases spanning the gap. CDR3 length equals 13 residues. Germline V gene sequence: CDR1 MNHEY, CDR2 SVGAGI.

V gene TRBV4-3 combines with J gene TRBJ1-6, with no clear D. CDR1 and CDR2 from the germline V gene are LGHNA and YSLEER. V lost 1 base and J 7 bases, leaving 8 bases between the germline ends. The CDR3 runs 14 residues. In nucleotides, the CDR3 is TGCGCCAGCAGCCAAGGAGGATCCAATTCACCCCTCCACTTT. Encoded protein: CASSQGGSNSPLHF.

V usage is TRBV28 and J usage is TRBJ2-7; 11 positions match TRBD1. The CDR3 covers 13 residues. V lost 9 bases to trimming and J lost 5 bases; unmatched junction nucleotides: 6. The V gene's germline CDR1 is MDHEN and CDR2 SYDVKM. The CDR3 sequence: CASWTGGRDEQYF. The CDR3 DNA sequence: TGTGCCAGTTGGACAGGGGGCAGGGACGAGCAGTACTTC.

This clone showed up just a few times. This chain links TRBV30 with TRBJ1-3; 7 positions agree with TRBD1. J lost 7 bases, V lost 0 bases, and 6 bases had no gene match. CDR1 and CDR2 from the germline V gene are GTSNPN and SVGIG (reference sequence). The CDR3 contains 14 residues. The CDR3 DNA reads TGTGCCTGGAGTGTACTGGGACAGCGGAACACCATATATTTT. As protein: CAWSVLGQRNTIYF.

This chain uses TRBV30 with TRBJ1-6, with D tentatively TRBD1 (6 bases). The germline V gene has CDR1 GTSNPN and CDR2 SVGIG (reference sequence). The CDR3 is 16 residues long. The V end lost 1 base, the J end lost 5 bases, and 15 bases lay between the germline ends. CDR3 amino acids: CAWSETTGIHNSPLHF. The CDR3 DNA sequence: TGTGCCTGGAGTGAGACAACAGGGATTCATAATTCACCCCTCCACTTT.

The V call is TRBV5-1, the J call TRBJ2-5, with D perhaps TRBD2 (6 bases). The CDR3 extends over 14 amino acids. V was pared by 0 bases and J by 4 bases, with 10 bases between. Germline-derived CDR1 and CDR2 are SGHRS and YFSETQ. CDR3 loop: CASSLAGGGETQYF. The CDR3 DNA sequence: TGCGCCAGCAGCTTGGCCGGGGGAGGAGAGACCCAGTACTTC.

This clone has only a few counts. The chain recombines TRBV5-6 with TRBJ2-1; 9 bases fit TRBD2. Germline-derived CDR1 and CDR2 are SGHDT and YYEEEE. This CDR3 has 14 amino acids. V shed 2 bases, J shed 9 bases, and the junction held 6 bases outside the gene matches. The CDR3 DNA is TGTGCCAGCAGCTTTTTGCGGGGGGGCTTTGAGCAGTTCTTC. Translated, it gives CASSFLRGGFEQFF.

The rearrangement uses TRBV28 and TRBJ2-1; 8 bases match TRBD2. The CDR3 is made up of 17 amino acids. V gave up 2 bases and J gave up 3 bases; unmatched junction bases: 9. Germline-derived CDR1 and CDR2 are MDHEN and SYDVKM. In DNA form, the CDR3 reads TGTGCCAGCAGTTTAATCGGGAGCGGGGGTTACTACAATGAGCAGTTCTTC. The encoded protein is CASSLIGSGGYYNEQFF. The full variable domain, rest sourced from reference TRBV28 and TRBJ2-1, is DVKVTQSSRYLVKRTGEKVFLECVQDMDHENMFWYRQDPGLGLRLIYFSYDVKMKEKGDIPEGYSVSREKKERFSLILESASTNQTSMYLCASSLIGSGGYYNEQFFGPGTRLTVL.

The V gene is TRBV27, the J gene TRBJ2-7, with 10 bases matching TRBD1. Germline trimming cut 5 bases from V and 6 bases from J; bases unmatched to any gene: 7. This CDR3 spans 14 amino acids. From germline, CDR1 is MNHEY and CDR2 SMNVEV (reference sequence). The DNA of the CDR3 is TGTGCCAGCAGTCCAAGACAGGGGGCGTTCGAGCAGTACTTC. It translates to CASSPRQGAFEQYF.

The chain couples TRBV11-3 to TRBJ2-5; 8 bases line up with TRBD2. The V segment lost 5 bases and the J segment 2 bases; nucleotides outside the gene matches: 1. Germline lookup yields CDR1 SGHNT and CDR2 YENEEA. The CDR3 is 13 amino acids. CDR3: CASSRGGQETQYF. The CDR3 bases are TGTGCCAGCAGCCGGGGGGGGCAAGAGACCCAGTACTTC.

The chain is built from TRBV7-9 and TRBJ1-1; unclear D gene. CDR3 size: 14 residues. Germline CDR1 and CDR2: SEHNR and FQNEAQ (reference sequence). V lost 1 base and J 4 bases, leaving 10 bases between the germline ends. The CDR3 is CASSLGGGSTEAFF. The DNA of the CDR3 is TGTGCCAGCAGCTTAGGGGGAGGAAGCACTGAAGCTTTCTTT.

This chain uses TRBV29-1 with TRBJ1-2; 8 bases map to TRBD1. CDR3 length equals 14 residues. Looked up from germline, CDR1 is SQVTM and CDR2 is ANQGSEA. The V segment lost 6 bases and the J segment 4 bases; nucleotides outside the gene matches: 10. CDR3 region: CSVDSLDRVYGYTF. In nucleotides, the CDR3 is TGCAGCGTCGACTCTTTGGACAGGGTCTATGGCTACACCTTC.

This clone showed up just a few times. The V gene is TRBV9, the J gene TRBJ1-5; 8 nucleotides align to TRBD1. Germline V CDR1 and CDR2: SGDLS, YYNGEE. The CDR3 is 14 residues long. Trimming cost V 4 bases and J 7 bases; bases outside gene matches: 7. The CDR3 DNA is TGTGCCAGCAGCAATCACGGACAGGGCCAGCCCCAGCATTTT. This sequence encodes CASSNHGQGQPQHF.

The chain links TRBV2 to TRBJ2-7, with TRBD1 identical over 10 bases. V lost 10 bases and J lost 7; bases outside the gene matches: 10. From germline, CDR1 is SNHLY and CDR2 FYNNEI. The CDR3 is 13 amino acids. In DNA, the CDR3 is TGTGCCACGGAGACAGGGGGCCCGGGTGAGCAGTACTTC. Amino acids: CATETGGPGEQYF.

The chain links TRBV27 to TRBJ2-2; no reliable D call. The germline CDR1 and CDR2 sequences are MNHEY and SMNVEV (reference sequence). The CDR3 sequence is 18 residues long. With 5 bases removed from V and 1 base from J, the gap between germline ends came to 20 bases. The CDR3 loop reads CASSQNRRHLRNTGELFF. CDR3 in DNA: TGTGCCAGCAGTCAGAACCGAAGACACCTCCGGAACACCGGGGAGCTGTTTTTT.

The chain recombines TRBV7-2 with TRBJ1-1; no definite D call. The CDR3 is made up of 14 amino acids. Deletions cut 5 bases from V and 4 bases from J, with 14 bases between. Germline CDR1 and CDR2: SGHTA and FQGNSA. The CDR3: CASSPLAGFTEAFF. In DNA form, the CDR3 reads TGTGCCAGCAGCCCTCTAGCGGGGTTCACTGAAGCTTTCTTT.

The rearrangement joins TRBV9 to TRBJ2-5; TRBD2 matches 7 bases. This CDR3 contains 16 residues. Germline-derived CDR1 and CDR2 are SGDLS and YYNGEE. V lost 4 bases to trimming and J lost 5 bases; unmatched junction nucleotides: 14. CDR3 protein: CASSLRTSGDWETQYF. CDR3 bases: TGTGCCAGCAGCCTTCGGACGAGCGGGGATTGGGAGACCCAGTACTTC.

The chain couples TRBV5-1 to TRBJ2-3; 16 nucleotides align to TRBD2. This CDR3 has 18 amino acids. Losses at the gene ends were 0 bases for V and 3 bases for J; bases not matched to a gene: 4. Germline V CDR1 and CDR2: SGHRS, YFSETQ. CDR3 in DNA: TGCGCCAGCAGCTTGGCCGGGACTAGCGGGGGGGCAACAGATACGCAGTATTTT. Its protein product is CASSLAGTSGGATDTQYF.

CDR3 coding DNA: TGTGCCAGCAGTGAATCATTAGCGGGGGGCCCAGATACGCAGTATTTT. Amino acids: CASSESLAGGPDTQYF. The chain carries TRBV25-1 and TRBJ2-3, with 10 positions matching TRBD2. The CDR3 sequence is 16 residues long. Germline CDR1 is MGHDK and CDR2 is SYGVNS. V was pared by 1 base and J by 4 bases, with 5 bases of the junction left unmatched.

The chain links TRBV5-1 to TRBJ2-7; possibly TRBD2 for D (6 bases). CDR1 is SGHRS and CDR2 is YFSETQ in the germline V gene. The CDR3 has 14 amino acids. V was pared by 4 bases and J by 1 base, with 12 bases between. The CDR3 nucleotides read TGCGCCAGCAGCGTTCAGGAGGGTTCCTACGAGCAGTACTTC. Translation gives CASSVQEGSYEQYF.

This clone has only one observation. This chain uses TRBV28 with TRBJ1-3; D gene uncertain. This CDR3 has 15 residues. Germline lookup yields CDR1 MDHEN and CDR2 SYDVKM. The V end was cut by 3 bases, the J end by 2 bases, with 11 bases between. CDR3 bases: TGTGCCAGCAGTTTGGGTAGTGAGGCTGGAAACACCATATATTTT. Its protein is CASSLGSEAGNTIYF.

This sequence joins TRBV7-2 and TRBJ2-3, with D possibly TRBD2 on 6 matching bases. The CDR3 is 15 residues long. Trimming removed 3 bases at V and 2 bases at J, with 12 bases between. Germline values: CDR1 SGHTA, CDR2 FQGNSA. This CDR3 reads CASSFMGTLTDTQYF. For the CDR3, the DNA is TGTGCCAGCAGCTTCATGGGGACTCTCACAGATACGCAGTATTTT.

In this sample, this clone turned up once. The chain joins TRBV6-6 to TRBJ1-5; the match to TRBD1 covers 9 bases. Germline CDR1 and CDR2: MNHNY and SVGAGI (reference sequence). This CDR3 spans 15 amino acids. The trim removed 8 bases at V and 7 bases at J, leaving 12 bases unmatched. CDR3 nucleotides: TGTGCCAGCCTGCCGGGGACAGGGTCGAAGCAGCCCCAGCATTTT. This encodes CASLPGTGSKQPQHF.

This clone was counted between two and nine times. This chain uses TRBV19 with TRBJ1-5; D remains unclear. CDR1 and CDR2 (germline): LNHDA, SQIVND (reference sequence). The V and J ends lost 4 bases and 7 bases respectively, with 14 bases between them. The CDR3 sequence is 14 residues long. The CDR3 DNA reads as TGTGCCAGTAGTAACCGTTTGGGAGGCCAGCCCCAGCATTTT. Its translation is CASSNRLGGQPQHF.

The chain combines TRBV5-4 with TRBJ2-3; possible D gene TRBD2, 6 bases. The CDR3 covers 13 residues. Germline lookup yields CDR1 SGHNT and CDR2 YYREEE (reference sequence). The V and J ends lost 4 bases and 4 bases respectively, with 10 bases between them. CDR3 bases: TGTGCCAGCAGCCCGGGGGACGCAGATACGCAGTATTTT. Its protein is CASSPGDADTQYF.

V is TRBV6-1 and J is TRBJ2-7; D is unresolved. Between the trimmed V and J ends, which lost 3 bases and 4 bases, there was a span of 10 bases. The CDR3 runs 13 residues. Germline V lookup: CDR1 MNHNS, CDR2 SASEGT. The CDR3 region is CASSDGHLYEQYF. CDR3 sequence (DNA): TGTGCCAGCAGTGATGGCCACCTGTACGAGCAGTACTTC.

The chain couples TRBV4-2 to TRBJ1-2; 9 bases are shared with TRBD1. Germline CDR1 LGHNA, CDR2 YNFKEQ. This CDR3 is built from 18 residues. Trimming at V came to 1 base and at J to 5 bases, leaving 14 bases not matched to a gene. CDR3 in DNA: TGTGCCAGCAGCCAAGTCGGAGGTAACAGGGGGCGATGGTATGGCTACACCTTC. Its protein product is CASSQVGGNRGRWYGYTF.

The CDR3 spells CASSKRGAFEETQYF. DNA of the CDR3: TGTGCCAGTAGTAAGCGGGGGGCCTTCGAAGAGACCCAGTACTTC. The rearrangement joins TRBV19 to TRBJ2-5; TRBD2 matches 9 bases. The CDR3 consists of 15 residues. CDR1 and CDR2 (germline): LNHDA, SQIVND (reference sequence). Trimming took 4 bases from V and 3 from J; bases not matched to a gene: 6.